This TCR beta chain was retrieved from a study of CD8 T cells in ankylosing spondylitis. A single record per CDR3 protein comes from TCRdb applying MiXCR to the 5' RACE reads. The sample consists of under 300,000 distinct CDR3 sequences, about 20% of them appearing once. CDR1 and CDR2 (germline): SGDLS, YYNGEE. The V and J ends lost 3 bases and 0 bases, in that order; junction bases with no gene match: 9. CDR3 size: 17 residues. Sequenced: blood, either unsorted or a sorted T cell fraction (not recorded which). The sequence came from a male donor with ankylosing spondylitis or in good health (not recorded which). This sequence joins TRBV9 and TRBJ2-1; the match to TRBD2 covers 7 bases. This CDR3 is CASSALEAGISYNEQFF. The DNA for the CDR3 is TGTGCCAGCAGCGCACTCGAAGCGGGAATCTCCTACAATGAGCAGTTCTTC.